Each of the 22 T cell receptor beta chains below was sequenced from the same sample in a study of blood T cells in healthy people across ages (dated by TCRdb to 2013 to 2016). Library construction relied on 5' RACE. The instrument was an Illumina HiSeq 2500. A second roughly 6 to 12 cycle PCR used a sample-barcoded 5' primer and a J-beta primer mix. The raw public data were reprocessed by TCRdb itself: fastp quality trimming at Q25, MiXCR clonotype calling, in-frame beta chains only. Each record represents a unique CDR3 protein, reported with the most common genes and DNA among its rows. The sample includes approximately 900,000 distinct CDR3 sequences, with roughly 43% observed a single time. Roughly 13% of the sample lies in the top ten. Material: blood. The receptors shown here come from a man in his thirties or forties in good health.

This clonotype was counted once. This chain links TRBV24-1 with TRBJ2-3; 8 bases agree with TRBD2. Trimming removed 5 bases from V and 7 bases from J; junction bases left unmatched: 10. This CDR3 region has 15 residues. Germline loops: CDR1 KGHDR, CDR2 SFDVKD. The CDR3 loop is CATSVLSGGANTQYF. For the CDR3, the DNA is TGTGCCACCAGTGTTTTATCCGGGGGGGCCAATACGCAGTATTTT.

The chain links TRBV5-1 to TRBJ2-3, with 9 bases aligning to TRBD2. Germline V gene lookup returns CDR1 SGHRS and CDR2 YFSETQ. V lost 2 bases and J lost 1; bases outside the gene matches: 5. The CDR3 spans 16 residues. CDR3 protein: CASSFSQRGGTDTQYF. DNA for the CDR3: TGCGCCAGCAGCTTTTCCCAGCGGGGGGGCACAGATACGCAGTATTTT.

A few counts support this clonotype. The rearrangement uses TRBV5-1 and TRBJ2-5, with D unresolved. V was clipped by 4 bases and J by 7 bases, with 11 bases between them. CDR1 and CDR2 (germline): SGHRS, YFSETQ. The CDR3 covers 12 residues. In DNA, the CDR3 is TGCGCCAGCAGCGCAGACGTCGGGACCCAGTACTTC. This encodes CASSADVGTQYF.

CDR3 in DNA: TGCAGTGCCCCGGGACCAGGCACCTACGAGCAGTACTTC. This encodes CSAPGPGTYEQYF. This chain connects TRBV20-1 to TRBJ2-7; D assignment may be TRBD1 or TRBD2 (5 bases each). Germline V gene sequence: CDR1 DFQATT, CDR2 SNEGSKA (reference sequence). Trimming removed 6 bases from V and 2 bases from J, with 14 bases in between. The CDR3 spans 13 residues.

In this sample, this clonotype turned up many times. CDR3 in DNA: TGTGCCAGCAGCCAGGGTACCGGGACTAGCGGGAATGAGCAGTTCTTC. It is translated as CASSQGTGTSGNEQFF. The chain carries TRBV3-1 and TRBJ2-1; 12 positions match TRBD2. The V gene end was trimmed by 3 bases and the J gene end by 7 bases; junction bases not matched to a gene: 7. Per germline, CDR1 LGHDT and CDR2 YNNKEL (reference sequence). This CDR3 contains 16 residues.

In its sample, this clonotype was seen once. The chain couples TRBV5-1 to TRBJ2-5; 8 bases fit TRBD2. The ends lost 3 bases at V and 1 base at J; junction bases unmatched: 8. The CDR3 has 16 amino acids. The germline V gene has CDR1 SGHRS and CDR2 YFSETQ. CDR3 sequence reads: CASSSLRGGAQETQYF. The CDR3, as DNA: TGCGCCAGCAGCTCCCTCCGGGGGGGCGCCCAAGAGACCCAGTACTTC. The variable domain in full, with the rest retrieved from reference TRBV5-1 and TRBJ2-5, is KAGVTQTPRYLIKTRGQQVTLSCSPISGHRSVSWYQQTPGQGLQFLFEYFSETQRNKGNFPGRFSGRQFSNSRSEMNVSTLELGDSALYLCASSSLRGGAQETQYFGPGTRLLVL.

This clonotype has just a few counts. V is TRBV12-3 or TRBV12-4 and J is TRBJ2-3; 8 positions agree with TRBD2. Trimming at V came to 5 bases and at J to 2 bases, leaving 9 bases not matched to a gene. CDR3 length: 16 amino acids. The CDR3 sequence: CASSPTSGPTTDTQYF. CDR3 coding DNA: TGTGCCAGCAGTCCCACTAGCGGACCTACCACAGATACGCAGTATTTT.

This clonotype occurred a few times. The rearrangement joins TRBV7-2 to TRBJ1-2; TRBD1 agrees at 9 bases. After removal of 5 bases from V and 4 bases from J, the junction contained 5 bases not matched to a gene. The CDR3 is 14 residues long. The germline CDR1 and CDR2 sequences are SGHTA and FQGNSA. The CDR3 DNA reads TGTGCCAGCAGCGCGGGACAGGGTCCCTATGGCTACACCTTC. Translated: CASSAGQGPYGYTF.

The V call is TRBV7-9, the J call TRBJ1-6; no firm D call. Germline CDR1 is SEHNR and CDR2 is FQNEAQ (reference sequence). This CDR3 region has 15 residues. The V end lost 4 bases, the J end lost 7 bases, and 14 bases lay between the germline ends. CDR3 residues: CASSSDNGGNSPLHF. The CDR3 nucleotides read TGTGCCAGCAGCTCGGATAACGGAGGGAATTCACCCCTCCACTTT. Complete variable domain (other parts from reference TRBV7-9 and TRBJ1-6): DTGVSQNPRHKITKRGQNVTFRCDPISEHNRLYWYRQTLGQGPEFLTYFQNEAQLEKSRLLSDRFSAERPKGSFSTLEIQRTEQGDSAMYLCASSSDNGGNSPLHFGNGTRLTVT.

This chain's CDR3 is CASSYLGDRPNEQFF. CDR3 DNA sequence: TGTGCCAGCAGTTACCTCGGGGACCGGCCCAATGAGCAGTTCTTC. The chain employs TRBV6-5 and TRBJ2-1; D is possibly TRBD1 or TRBD2 (5 bases each). Trimming removed 2 bases at V and 6 bases at J, with 14 bases between. Germline loops: CDR1 MNHEY, CDR2 SVGAGI. The CDR3 loop spans 15 amino acids.

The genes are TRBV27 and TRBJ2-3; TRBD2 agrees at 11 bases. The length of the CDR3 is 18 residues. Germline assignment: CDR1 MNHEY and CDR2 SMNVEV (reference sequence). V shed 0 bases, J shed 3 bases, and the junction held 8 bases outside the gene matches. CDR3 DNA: TGTGCCAGCAGTTTATCGGGGGTAGCGGGGGGGCGGACAGATACGCAGTATTTT. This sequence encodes CASSLSGVAGGRTDTQYF.

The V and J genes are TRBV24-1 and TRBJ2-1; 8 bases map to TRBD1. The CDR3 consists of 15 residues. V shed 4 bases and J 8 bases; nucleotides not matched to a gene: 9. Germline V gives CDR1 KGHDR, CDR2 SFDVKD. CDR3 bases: TGTGCCACCAGTGACCCCGGACAGGGATGGGATGAGCAGTTCTTC. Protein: CATSDPGQGWDEQFF.

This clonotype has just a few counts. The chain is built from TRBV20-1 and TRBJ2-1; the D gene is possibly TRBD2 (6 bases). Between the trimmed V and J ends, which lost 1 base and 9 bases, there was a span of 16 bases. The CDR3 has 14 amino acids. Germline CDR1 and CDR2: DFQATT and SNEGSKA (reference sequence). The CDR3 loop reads CSARGYRYGGEQFF. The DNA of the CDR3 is TGCAGTGCTAGAGGGTATAGGTACGGGGGTGAGCAGTTCTTC.

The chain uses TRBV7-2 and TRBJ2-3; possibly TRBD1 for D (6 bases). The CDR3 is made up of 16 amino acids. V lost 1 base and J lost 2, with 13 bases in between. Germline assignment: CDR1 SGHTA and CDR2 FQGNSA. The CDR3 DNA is TGTGCCAGCAGCTTAGTGGGGGCGAACCCCACAGATACGCAGTATTTT. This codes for CASSLVGANPTDTQYF. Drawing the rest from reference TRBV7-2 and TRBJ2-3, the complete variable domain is GAGVSQSPSNKVTEKGKDVELRCDPISGHTALYWYRQSLGQGLEFLIYFQGNSAPDKSGLPSDRFSAERTGGSVSTLTIQRTQQEDSAVYLCASSLVGANPTDTQYFGPGTRLTVL.

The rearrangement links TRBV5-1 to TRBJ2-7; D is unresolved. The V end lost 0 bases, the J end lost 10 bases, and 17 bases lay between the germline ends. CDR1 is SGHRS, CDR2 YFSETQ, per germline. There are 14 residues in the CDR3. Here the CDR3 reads CASSLAESQEIQYF. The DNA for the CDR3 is TGCGCCAGCAGCTTGGCGGAGAGCCAAGAGATCCAGTACTTC.

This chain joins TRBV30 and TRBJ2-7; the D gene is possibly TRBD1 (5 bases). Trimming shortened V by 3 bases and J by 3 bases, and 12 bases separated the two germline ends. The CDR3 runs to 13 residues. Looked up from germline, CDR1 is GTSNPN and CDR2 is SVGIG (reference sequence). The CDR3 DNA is TGTGCCTGGAGGGGGCAGGGTTACTACGAGCAGTACTTC. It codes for CAWRGQGYYEQYF.

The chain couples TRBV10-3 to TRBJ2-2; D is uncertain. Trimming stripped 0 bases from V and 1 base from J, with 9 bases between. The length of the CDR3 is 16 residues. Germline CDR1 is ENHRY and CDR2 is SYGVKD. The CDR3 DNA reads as TGTGCCATCAGTGAGTCCCTACTGTTGAACACCGGGGAGCTGTTTTTT. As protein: CAISESLLLNTGELFF.

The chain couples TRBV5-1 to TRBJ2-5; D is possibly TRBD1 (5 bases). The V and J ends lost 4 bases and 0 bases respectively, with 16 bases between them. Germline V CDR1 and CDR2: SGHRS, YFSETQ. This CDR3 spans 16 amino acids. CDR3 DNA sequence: TGCGCCAGCAGCCCGACCGGACAAAGGTACCAAGAGACCCAGTACTTC. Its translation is CASSPTGQRYQETQYF. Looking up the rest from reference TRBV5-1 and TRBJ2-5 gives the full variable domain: KAGVTQTPRYLIKTRGQQVTLSCSPISGHRSVSWYQQTPGQGLQFLFEYFSETQRNKGNFPGRFSGRQFSNSRSEMNVSTLELGDSALYLCASSPTGQRYQETQYFGPGTRLLVL.

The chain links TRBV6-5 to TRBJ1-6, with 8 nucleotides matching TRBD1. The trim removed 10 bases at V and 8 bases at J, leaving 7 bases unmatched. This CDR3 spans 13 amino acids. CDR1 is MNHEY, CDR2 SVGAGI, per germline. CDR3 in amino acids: CATRQTGDSPLHF. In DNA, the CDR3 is TGTGCCACCCGACAGACAGGGGATTCACCCCTCCACTTT.

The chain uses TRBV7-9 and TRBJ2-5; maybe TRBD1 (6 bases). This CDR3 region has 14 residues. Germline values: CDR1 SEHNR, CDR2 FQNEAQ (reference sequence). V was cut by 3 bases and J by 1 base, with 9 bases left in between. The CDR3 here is CASSFWTVQETQYF. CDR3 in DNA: TGTGCCAGCAGCTTTTGGACAGTCCAAGAGACCCAGTACTTC.

The CDR3 DNA follows: TGTGCCAGCGGAAAGCGGGGGGGAGATACAGAGACCCAGTACTTC. This gives the protein CASGKRGGDTETQYF. This chain uses TRBV3-1 with TRBJ2-7; 10 nucleotides line up with TRBD2. The J call is in doubt because the DNA end fits TRBJ2-5 better. There are 15 residues in the CDR3. Germline lookup yields CDR1 LGHDT and CDR2 YNNKEL (reference sequence).

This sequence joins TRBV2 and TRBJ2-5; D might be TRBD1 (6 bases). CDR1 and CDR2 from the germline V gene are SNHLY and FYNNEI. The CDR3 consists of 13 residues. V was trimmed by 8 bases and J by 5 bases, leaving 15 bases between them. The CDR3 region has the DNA TGTGCCAGCGGAGAGAACAGGGCGGAGACCCAGTACTTC. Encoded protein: CASGENRAETQYF.